The source of this T cell receptor beta chain is a study of cytomegalovirus exposure and HLA in healthy donors. Points from the study as a whole: Reportedly, fewer N-insertions than the approximately 600-donor mean appeared in an Asian-associated ancestry cluster in a later analysis. In most subjects, TCR beta sequences reportedly gave accurate predictions of HLA-A and HLA-B alleles. TRBV6-2, TRBV6-3 and other indistinguishable V segments were excluded.

The study ran its PCR with 60 Vbeta and 13 Jbeta primers. Here immunoSEQ multiplex PCR was the method, and the copy in TCRdb shows in-frame clones only, minus some. The sample table includes around 33,000 clones. Donors showed nominal health when sampled, although they likely had unrecorded immune exposures. Trimming pared 3 bases from V and 6 bases from J, leaving 6 bases between. There are 11 residues in the CDR3. Germline-derived CDR1 and CDR2 are SGDLS and YYNGEE. To note about this clone: Its antigen is unknown.

This chain joins TRBV9 and TRBJ1-2, with D uncertain. The clonotype was recovered from a woman in her 40s in good health and CMV-seropositive. The sample comprised PBMCs. The CDR3 DNA follows: TGTGCCAGCAGCGACAGAGATGGCTACACCTTC. This sequence encodes CASSDRDGYTF.